Shown below are 5 T cell receptor beta chains from a single sample sequenced in a study of sequential checkpoint blockade in melanoma. Generated by immunoSEQ multiplex PCR, the TCRdb table keeps only in-frame clones and is missing some. This sample has under 25,000 clones, with more than 60% found just once. The sample's treatment: randomized to nivolumab then ipilimumab (arm A) or the reverse (arm B). Sequenced material: CD8+ T cells sorted from blood (inferred from file names), taken from a patient given nivolumab and ipilimumab in sequence. The source of these receptors is a human donor with melanoma.

The J gene is TRBJ2-7, the V gene TRBV7-9; 7 bases agree with TRBD1. Germline CDR1 is SEHNR and CDR2 is FQNEAQ (reference sequence). This CDR3 has 15 residues. The V gene end was trimmed by 4 bases and the J gene end by 2 bases; junction bases not matched to a gene: 8. The CDR3 here is CASSSTGDGPYEQYF. CDR3 nucleotide sequence: TGTGCCAGCAGCTCAACAGGGGACGGCCCCTACGAGCAGTACTTC.

This chain links TRBV5-1 with TRBJ2-7; D is unresolved. V was shortened by 0 bases and J by 3 bases, with 10 bases between the two germline ends. Germline V CDR1 and CDR2: SGHRS, YFSETQ. The CDR3 contains 14 residues. CDR3 DNA: TGCGCCAGCAGCTTGGACAGACCCTTCTACGAGCAGTACTTC. It is translated as CASSLDRPFYEQYF. The full variable domain, its missing parts supplied by reference TRBV5-1 and TRBJ2-7, is KAGVTQTPRYLIKTRGQQVTLSCSPISGHRSVSWYQQTPGQGLQFLFEYFSETQRNKGNFPGRFSGRQFSNSRSEMNVSTLELGDSALYLCASSLDRPFYEQYFGPGTRLTVT.

V is TRBV19 and J is TRBJ1-4, with no clear D. The germline V gene encodes CDR1 LNHDA and CDR2 SQIVND (reference sequence). This CDR3 region has 15 residues. The germline V and J ends were trimmed by 5 bases and 8 bases, with 18 bases remaining between them. The CDR3 DNA follows: TGTGCCAGTAGTCTCTACGACACTTCTGGCGAAAAACTGTTTTTT. Its translation: CASSLYDTSGEKLFF. The whole variable domain, remainder taken from reference TRBV19 and TRBJ1-4, is DGGITQSPKYLFRKEGQNVTLSCEQNLNHDAMYWYRQDPGQGLRLIYYSQIVNDFQKGDIAEGYSVSREKKESFPLTVTSAQKNPTAFYLCASSLYDTSGEKLFFGSGTQLSVL.

This chain connects TRBV11-2 to TRBJ1-2; D might be TRBD1 (5 bases). Germline V CDR1 and CDR2: SGHAT, FQNNGV. There are 13 residues in the CDR3. Trimming shortened V by 2 bases and J by 4 bases, and 8 bases separated the two germline ends. The CDR3 nucleotides are TGTGCCAGCAGCTTAAGGCAGGGCTATGGCTACACCTTC. The encoded protein is CASSLRQGYGYTF.

The rearrangement joins TRBV28 to TRBJ2-7; TRBD1 might be the D (6 bases). V was pared by 2 bases and J by 4 bases, with 21 bases between. The CDR3 loop spans 17 amino acids. Germline V CDR1 and CDR2: MDHEN, SYDVKM. The CDR3 DNA reads as TGTGCCAGCAGTTTAACGGAGACGAGCAGGGGACCTTACGAGCAGTACTTC. It yields the protein CASSLTETSRGPYEQYF.